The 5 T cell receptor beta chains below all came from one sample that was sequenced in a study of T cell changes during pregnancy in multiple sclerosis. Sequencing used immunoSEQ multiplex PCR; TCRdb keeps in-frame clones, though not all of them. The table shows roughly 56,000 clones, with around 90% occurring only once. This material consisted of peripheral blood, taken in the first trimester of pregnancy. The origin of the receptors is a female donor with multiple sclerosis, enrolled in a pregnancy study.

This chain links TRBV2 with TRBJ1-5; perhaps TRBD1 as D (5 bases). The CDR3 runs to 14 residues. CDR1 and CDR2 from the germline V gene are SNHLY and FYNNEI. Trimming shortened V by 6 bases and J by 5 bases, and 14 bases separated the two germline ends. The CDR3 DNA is TGTGCCAGCAGCCCGGAGTCAGGGCATCAGCCCCAGCATTTT. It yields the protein CASSPESGHQPQHF.

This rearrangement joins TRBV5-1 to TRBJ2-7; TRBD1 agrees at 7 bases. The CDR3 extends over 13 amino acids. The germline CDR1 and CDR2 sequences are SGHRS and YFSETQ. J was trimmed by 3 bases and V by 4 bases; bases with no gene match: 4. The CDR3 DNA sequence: TGCGCCAGCAGCACGACAGGGCTCTACGAGCAGTACTTC. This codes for CASSTTGLYEQYF.

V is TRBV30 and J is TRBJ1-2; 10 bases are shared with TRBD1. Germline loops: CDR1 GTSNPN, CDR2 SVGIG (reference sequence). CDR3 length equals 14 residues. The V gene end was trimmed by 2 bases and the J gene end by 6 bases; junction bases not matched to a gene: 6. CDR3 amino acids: CAWSLIGTGDGYTF. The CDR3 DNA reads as TGTGCCTGGAGTCTGATAGGGACAGGGGATGGCTACACCTTC.

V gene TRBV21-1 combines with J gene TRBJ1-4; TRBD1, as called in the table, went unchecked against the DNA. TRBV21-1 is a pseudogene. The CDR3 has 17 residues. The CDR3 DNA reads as TGTGCCAGCGAGGACGATGAGGGGGCTAGGCGGAATGAAAAACTGTTTTTT. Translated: CASEDDEGARRNEKLFF.

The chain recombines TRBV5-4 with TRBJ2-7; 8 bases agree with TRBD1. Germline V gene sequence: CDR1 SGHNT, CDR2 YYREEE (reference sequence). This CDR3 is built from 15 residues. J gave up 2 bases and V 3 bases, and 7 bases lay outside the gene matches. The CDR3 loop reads CASSSSGTGAYEQYF. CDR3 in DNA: TGTGCCAGCAGCTCCTCCGGGACAGGAGCCTACGAGCAGTACTTC.